This T cell receptor (beta chain) is from a study of cytomegalovirus exposure and HLA in healthy donors. Study summary: Findings of an earlier analysis included 90 million to 120 million unique TCR beta sequences from about 180 million T cells.

A remark on this clone: Its antigen is still unknown.

The PCR ran on 60 Vbeta and 13 Jbeta primers. Generated by immunoSEQ multiplex PCR, the TCRdb table keeps only in-frame clones and is missing some. The sample data list about 77,000 clones. Germline values: CDR1 GTSNPN, CDR2 SVGIG (reference sequence). V shed 3 bases and J shed 4 bases, with 6 bases lying between them. This CDR3 is built from 11 residues. Study-level results: Earlier results showed most TCR beta V segments being productive about 90% or about 30% of the time. A later analysis found most CMV-associated TCR beta chains apparently HLA-restricted.

This clonotype was obtained from a man aged 45 to 65 in good health and CMV-seropositive. Sequenced sample: PBMCs. The genes are TRBV30 and TRBJ2-5; D ambiguous. The CDR3 sequence: CAWRALETQYF. The CDR3, as DNA: TGTGCCTGGAGGGCCCTAGAGACCCAGTACTTC.